A selection of T cell receptor beta chains follows, all from one sample in a study of shared clonotypes between healthy human individuals. Here immunoSEQ multiplex PCR was the method, and the copy in TCRdb shows in-frame clones only, minus some. Among about 2.3 million clones listed, approximately 93% were seen once. The sequencing sample was made of naive CD4+ T cells from PBMCs. The receptors come from a man aged 18-30 years in good health. Some clones in this sample may be carry-over from other donors' samples. Both conserved end residues are part of each CDR3. A D gene is named only where the DNA matches it firmly. Expanded clones get a size class; other rows say once, few or many, or leave the size out.

TRBV11-3	.	TRBJ2-1	.	CASSLDSYNEQFF	TGTGCCAGCAGCTTAGATAGTTACAATGAGCAGTTCTTC
TRBV7-2	.	TRBJ1-2	.	CASSLESRTRGYTF	TGTGCCAGCAGCTTAGAGTCTCGGACTCGGGGCTACACCTTC
TRBV11-1	.	TRBJ2-5	.	CASTGQPQETQYF	TGTGCCAGCACCGGGCAGCCACAAGAGACCCAGTACTTC
TRBV18	.	TRBJ2-7	.	CASSLNSPYEQYF	TGTGCCAGCTCACTGAACTCTCCCTACGAGCAGTACTTC
TRBV28	.	TRBJ1-2	.	CASSPEPNYGYTF	TGTGCCAGCAGCCCGGAACCTAACTATGGCTACACCTTC
TRBV28	TRBD2	TRBJ2-1	.	CASSVSGRLSNEQFF	TGTGCCAGCAGTGTCAGCGGGAGACTTAGCAATGAGCAGTTCTTC
TRBV4-2	TRBD1	TRBJ2-1	.	CASSPTGGGAVYEQFF	TGTGCCAGCAGCCCCACAGGGGGTGGCGCAGTATATGAGCAGTTCTTC
TRBV5-8	.	TRBJ1-5	.	CASSFGYSNQPQHF	TGTGCCAGCAGCTTCGGATATAGCAATCAGCCCCAGCATTTT
TRBV7-9	.	TRBJ1-1	.	CASSLQVGGTEAFF	TGTGCCAGCAGCTTACAGGTGGGGGGGACTGAAGCTTTCTTT
TRBV13	.	TRBJ2-3	.	CASSPIRPAASTDTQYF	TGTGCCAGCAGCCCCATTAGACCAGCGGCGAGCACAGATACGCAGTATTTT
TRBV5-1	TRBD1	TRBJ2-6	.	CASSLETGTRGANVLTF	TGCGCCAGCAGCTTAGAGACAGGGACGCGTGGGGCCAACGTCCTGACTTTC
TRBV28	.	TRBJ1-4	.	CASMWTDNEKLFF	TGTGCCAGCATGTGGACAGATAATGAAAAACTGTTTTTT
TRBV28	TRBD1	TRBJ1-1	once	CASSFNPRDRGRNTEAFF	TGTGCCAGCAGTTTCAACCCCCGGGACAGGGGGAGAAACACTGAAGCTTTCTTT
TRBV7-2	.	TRBJ1-5	.	CASSRDHSNQPQHF	TGTGCCAGCAGTCGGGACCATAGCAATCAGCCCCAGCATTTT
TRBV6-1	TRBD2	TRBJ2-7	.	CASRRGREEAYEQYF	TGTGCCAGCAGAAGAGGGCGGGAGGAAGCCTACGAGCAGTACTTC
TRBV6-1	.	TRBJ2-3	.	CASSDSGLTQYF	TGTGCCAGCAGCGACTCAGGGCTTACGCAGTATTTT
TRBV5-1	.	TRBJ1-5	.	CASSLGGLNQPQHF	TGCGCCAGCAGCTTAGGGGGTCTCAATCAGCCCCAGCATTTT
TRBV28	.	TRBJ1-5	.	CASSTGTYGGAQHF	TGTGCCAGCAGTACCGGGACATACGGAGGGGCCCAGCATTTT
TRBV25-1	TRBD1	TRBJ1-4	.	CASSEPTGGYEKLFF	TGTGCCAGCAGTGAACCTACAGGGGGTTATGAAAAACTGTTTTTT
TRBV5-1	TRBD2	TRBJ2-7	.	CASSLVVAGVYEQYF	TGCGCCAGCAGCTTGGTAGTAGCGGGAGTATACGAGCAGTACTTC
TRBV7-9	.	TRBJ2-3	.	CASSSPRGGSTDTQYF	TGTGCCAGCAGCTCCCCACGAGGGGGAAGCACAGATACGCAGTATTTT
TRBV13	.	TRBJ2-7	.	CASSLDREPYEQYF	TGTGCCAGCAGCTTAGACAGGGAACCCTACGAGCAGTACTTC
TRBV9	.	TRBJ1-3	.	CASSVRVGAGNTIYF	TGTGCCAGCAGCGTAAGGGTAGGGGCAGGAAACACCATATATTTT
TRBV28	.	TRBJ2-3	.	CASSSFTDTQYF	TGTGCCAGCAGTTCCTTCACAGATACGCAGTATTTT
TRBV21-1	.	TRBJ1-1	.	CASTQVGTEAFF	TGTGCCAGCACCCAAGTGGGCACTGAAGCTTTCTTT
TRBV15	TRBD2	TRBJ2-3	once	CATSPGLAGVGTDTQYF	TGTGCCACCAGCCCGGGACTAGCGGGAGTGGGCACAGATACGCAGTATTTT
TRBV6-5	TRBD2	TRBJ2-7	.	CASRIGTSGSYEQYF	TGTGCCAGCAGGATCGGGACTAGCGGGAGTTACGAGCAGTACTTC
TRBV5-1	.	TRBJ2-7	.	CASSLGRTAPGEQYF	TGCGCCAGCAGCTTGGGAAGGACAGCCCCCGGCGAGCAGTACTTC
TRBV10-2	.	TRBJ2-7	.	CASSGRARPYEQYF	TGCGCCAGCAGTGGTAGGGCGAGACCTTACGAGCAGTACTTC
TRBV5-1	.	TRBJ2-1	once	CASSLEASDHEQFF	TGCGCCAGCAGCTTGGAGGCTAGCGACCATGAGCAGTTCTTC
TRBV28	.	TRBJ1-4	.	CASRGASQGEKLFF	TGTGCCAGCAGAGGGGCGAGCCAGGGGGAAAAACTGTTTTTT
TRBV28	.	TRBJ1-2	.	CASSLRAGNYTF	TGTGCCAGCAGTTTGAGGGCAGGGAACTACACCTTC
TRBV7-8	.	TRBJ2-7	.	CASSPLASTYEQYF	TGTGCCAGCAGCCCGCTAGCGTCTACCTACGAGCAGTACTTC
TRBV28	.	TRBJ1-5	.	CASSFARVTPNQPQHF	TGTGCCAGCAGTTTCGCCAGGGTGACACCGAATCAGCCCCAGCATTTT
TRBV5-1	TRBD2	TRBJ2-3	.	CASSRGLAGDTQYF	TGCGCCAGCAGCCGAGGACTAGCGGGAGATACGCAGTATTTT
TRBV7-7	.	TRBJ2-7	.	CASSLGGVGYEQYF	TGTGCCAGCAGCTTAGGAGGGGTTGGCTACGAGCAGTACTTC
TRBV29-1	.	TRBJ2-3	.	CSVRGPAKKNTDTQYF	TGCAGCGTTCGGGGCCCAGCTAAGAAAAACACAGATACGCAGTATTTT
TRBV6-1	.	TRBJ1-2	.	CASSGGRNYGYTF	TGTGCCAGCAGTGGAGGGAGGAACTATGGCTACACCTTC
TRBV6-1	TRBD1	TRBJ1-1	.	CASSESIIGTGIRTEAFF	TGTGCCAGCAGTGAAAGCATTATAGGGACAGGGATTAGGACTGAAGCTTTCTTT
TRBV29-1	.	TRBJ1-1	.	CSVVGLGGAVEAFF	TGCAGCGTTGTCGGGCTTGGGGGGGCGGTTGAAGCTTTCTTT
TRBV28	TRBD2	TRBJ2-7	.	CASSSLAGGLREQYF	TGTGCCAGCAGTTCACTAGCGGGAGGACTTCGGGAGCAGTACTTC
TRBV9	.	TRBJ1-3	.	CASSASSGNTIYF	TGTGCCAGCAGCGCGAGCTCTGGAAACACCATATATTTT